This T cell receptor (beta chain) comes out of a study of T-cell reconstitution after alpha-beta-depleted transplantation in children. Trimming shortened V by 0 bases and J by 7 bases, and 9 bases separated the two germline ends. This CDR3 has 13 amino acids. Germline V gene sequence: CDR1 MNHEY, CDR2 SVGEGT. Of note for this clonotype: What it binds is not known.

The TCRbeta library incorporated unique molecular identifiers. TCRdb re-called the PCR reads with MiXCR, one entry per CDR3 protein. The sample carries fewer than 700,000 distinct CDR3 sequences, 10% to 15% recorded once. Study-level points and caveats: Diversity and T-cell counts at one year after transplant derived mostly from new T cells. TCRbeta diversity was high at day 60 in some patients (a result of surviving recipient T cells and thymic progenitors). Several hundred expanded graft clones reportedly supplied alpha-beta T cells about two months after transplant.

The TCR comes from a male patient between 5 and 17 years old who had a stem cell transplant for acute myeloid leukemia, so the T cells may come from the graft donor. Sequenced material: PBMCs, mostly from graft donor cells, taken 360 days after TCRalphabeta/CD19-depleted stem cell transplant. The chain uses TRBV6-2 or TRBV6-3 and TRBJ1-1, with D unresolved. CDR3 sequence: CASSYSAGVEAFF. The DNA of the CDR3 is TGTGCCAGCAGTTACTCGGCTGGAGTTGAAGCTTTCTTT.